This TCR beta chain was profiled in a study of Tregs in tolerant kidney transplant recipients. Recipients received nonmyeloablative bone marrow transplants from related graft donors, with transient mixed chimerism. This clone was seen more than once but under ten times. Assay: immunoSEQ multiplex PCR; the TCRdb copy retains only in-frame clones and omits some. The sample contains tens of thousands of clones, 75% to 95% of which appear only once. The V gene's germline CDR1 is SSHAT and CDR2 FNYEAQ (reference sequence). This CDR3 comprises 16 residues. J lost 6 bases, V lost 3 bases, and 9 bases had no gene match.

The sample in question was CD4+ T cells from blood (PBMCs), obtained 24 months after the transplant. The receptor was derived from a human patient who received a combined kidney and bone marrow transplant. These T cells may partly come from the graft donor. The chain employs TRBV7-7 and TRBJ2-1; 9 bases map to TRBD2. CDR3 sequence: CASSLDAGGLGNEQFF. The CDR3, as DNA: TGTGCCAGCAGCTTGGATGCGGGGGGGCTCGGCAATGAGCAGTTCTTC.